The present TCR beta chain was sequenced within a study of identifying expanded T cells in peripheral blood. Study-wide results and limits: Roughly two-week clone count variance significantly increased as total template count grew. Technical replicates showed around 1.2 changed clones; roughly two weeks approximately 16; four weeks 19.

Germline V CDR1 and CDR2: SGHNT, YYREEE (reference sequence). This CDR3 contains 15 residues. The V gene lost 4 bases and the J gene lost 2 bases, with 14 bases spanning the gap. No infections or other immune events were documented during collection. A note on this clone: The antigen remains undetermined.

Libraries were prepared by immunoSEQ multiplex PCR; TCRdb keeps only in-frame clonotypes and omits some of them. The data contain 70,000 to 100,000 clones, 85% to 90% of them singletons. The source is a person aged 18-70 years in good health. The rearrangement joins TRBV5-4 to TRBJ2-3; possible D gene TRBD2, 6 bases. The sample taken for sequencing was blood. The CDR3 protein is CASSRGTGATDTQYF. The CDR3 coding sequence is TGTGCCAGCAGCCGGGGGACGGGCGCCACAGATACGCAGTATTTT.